A single sample is the source of the 5 T cell receptor beta chains below, sequenced in a study of shared clonotypes between healthy human individuals. The assay was immunoSEQ multiplex PCR, and TCRdb's table has in-frame clones only and misses some. Of hundreds of thousands of clones listed, roughly 96% were seen once; the top ten hold around 0.1%. Naive-designated CD8 cells lacked CD45RO, were positively enriched for CCR7, and omitted terminally differentiated effector memory CD45RA+ cells. The specimen sequenced was naive CD8+ T cells sorted from blood. Every receptor here comes from a young woman in good health.

The CDR3 nucleotides are TGTGCCAGCAGCCTAATTGGGCTAGCGAAAGATGGTGAGCAGTTCTTC. This sequence encodes CASSLIGLAKDGEQFF. The chain has TRBV7-6 and TRBJ2-1; weak D call: TRBD2 (6 bases). From germline, CDR1 is SGHVS and CDR2 FNYEAQ. Trimming took off 5 bases at V and 9 bases at J, with 23 bases between the two ends. The CDR3 sequence is 16 residues long.

The chain combines TRBV11-3 with TRBJ2-5, with TRBD1 identical over 9 bases. The V and J ends lost 4 bases and 3 bases, in that order; junction bases with no gene match: 6. Germline loops: CDR1 SGHNT, CDR2 YENEEA. The CDR3 is made up of 15 amino acids. In DNA, the CDR3 is TGTGCCAGCAGCTCAGCCGGGACAGGGAAAGAGACCCAGTACTTC. This codes for CASSSAGTGKETQYF.

CDR3 sequence reads: CASSLRSEQYF. The CDR3 nucleotides read TGTGCCAGCAGTCTACGCTCCGAGCAGTACTTC. The rearrangement joins TRBV6-4 to TRBJ2-7; the D is unclear. The CDR3 has 11 residues. V lost 5 bases and J lost 6, with 8 bases in between. Per the germline V gene, CDR1 is MRHNA and CDR2 is SNTAGT.

This clone showed up just once. The V and J genes are TRBV7-9 and TRBJ1-2; TRBD1 is a possible D gene (5 bases). Trimming removed 4 bases from V and 3 bases from J, with 12 bases in between. Germline V gene sequence: CDR1 SEHNR, CDR2 FQNEAQ (reference sequence). CDR3 length: 14 residues. The CDR3 here is CASSWGRVDYGYTF. CDR3 DNA: TGTGCCAGCAGCTGGGGCAGGGTGGACTATGGCTACACCTTC.

This chain links TRBV6-6 with TRBJ1-4; D not certain. Germline CDR1 MNHNY, CDR2 SVGAGI (reference sequence). The CDR3 has 15 residues. V lost 2 bases and J 5 bases, leaving 12 bases between the germline ends. CDR3 amino acids: CASSYMGNPNEKLFF. CDR3 nucleotide sequence: TGTGCCAGCAGTTACATGGGGAACCCAAATGAAAAACTGTTTTTT.